These 7 T cell receptor beta chains were sequenced from one sample in a study of spatial heterogeneity in lung cancer (dated by TCRdb to the late 2010s). Overall results and qualifications from the work: The tumor nonsynonymous mutation count correlated with the number of expanded intratumoral alpha and beta TCRs.

The antigens these receptors bind are not known. The time point label corresponds to: sample taken at primary tumor resection. Preparation of the library involved 5' RACE. The sequencing machine was a NextSeq 500. TCRdb itself trimmed the public reads at Q25 with fastp, ran MiXCR and retained productive beta chains. All rows with the same CDR3 protein become a single entry with the most common DNA and genes. In this sample the table shows about 5,600 distinct CDR3 sequences, around 8% of which occur a single time. 25% to 30% of the sample lies in the top ten. The starting material was lung tumor tissue, obtained at surgery. The origin of the receptors is a female donor with early-stage non-small cell lung cancer.

This clonotype was observed many times. This beta chain represents an off-target read in a library built for alpha chains; its size is of limited meaning. This chain uses TRBV7-9 with TRBJ2-2; D remains ambiguous. Trimming cost V 4 bases and J 5 bases, with 11 bases left between them. Germline V gene data show CDR1 as SEHNR and CDR2 as FQNEAQ (reference sequence). CDR3 length: 14 residues. The CDR3 nucleotides are TGTGCCAGCAGCTCGGACCAGCCTACCGGGGAGCTGTTTTTT. Protein sequence: CASSSDQPTGELFF.

With respect to this clonotype: This beta chain was picked up by a library intended for alpha chains and is off target, so its count carries little meaning. The chain uses TRBV12-3 or TRBV12-4 and TRBJ1-4; D gene unclear. The CDR3 runs 14 residues. V shed 6 bases and J shed 4 bases, with 12 bases lying between them. DNA for the CDR3: TGTGCCAGCAGCCGGAGACGGAGTAATGAAAAACTGTTTTTT. Translating gives CASSRRRSNEKLFF.

Judged by abundance, this clonotype is medium-sized. This beta chain appears as a stray read in a library generated for alpha chains; its size is not informative. The chain recombines TRBV6-6 with TRBJ2-2; no firm D call. Germline V gives CDR1 MNHNY, CDR2 SVGAGI (reference sequence). CDR3 length: 16 amino acids. The germline V and J ends were trimmed by 4 bases and 7 bases, with 19 bases remaining between them. The chain's CDR3 is CASSFNSGLRNGELFF. CDR3 nucleotide sequence: TGTGCCAGCAGTTTTAATTCGGGCCTAAGGAACGGGGAGCTGTTTTTT.

By sample share, this clonotype is medium-sized. Since the library was made to target alpha chains, this beta chain is a stray read and its abundance is not meaningful. V and J are TRBV28 and TRBJ2-7; tentatively, D is TRBD1 (6 bases). The CDR3 loop spans 12 amino acids. Trimming stripped 6 bases from V and 9 bases from J, with 15 bases between. CDR1 and CDR2 from the germline V gene are MDHEN and SYDVKM. This CDR3 is CASRPHREGQYF. The CDR3 DNA follows: TGTGCCAGCAGGCCGCACAGGGAAGGGCAGTACTTC.

By frequency in the sample, this clonotype is medium-sized. This beta chain came through as a stray read in a library set up for alpha chains, and its size says little. The chain couples TRBV7-9 to TRBJ2-2; TRBD1 aligns across 8 bases. In germline, CDR1 is SEHNR, CDR2 FQNEAQ (reference sequence). The length of the CDR3 is 13 residues. J was trimmed by 3 bases and V by 10 bases; bases with no gene match: 4. The CDR3 coding sequence is TGTGCCATGGGACAGGTGTACACCGGGGAGCTGTTTTTT. This encodes CAMGQVYTGELFF.

This clonotype was found many times. Found in a library prepared for alpha chains, this beta chain is an off-target read, and its abundance has little meaning. The chain combines TRBV7-9 with TRBJ2-1; the D gene is possibly TRBD2 (6 bases). This CDR3 is 15 amino acids long. V dropped 1 base and J dropped 7 bases, with 14 bases sitting between them. Germline loops: CDR1 SEHNR, CDR2 FQNEAQ (reference sequence). CDR3 sequence (DNA): TGTGCCAGCAGCTTAGGGCGGGAAACCGCTAATGAGCAGTTCTTC. Its translation: CASSLGRETANEQFF.

This clonotype was counted ten times or more. This beta chain is an unintended read in a library built for alpha chains; its size means little. The chain carries TRBV20-1 and TRBJ1-2; TRBD1 matches at 7 bases. The CDR3 extends over 13 amino acids. The V segment lost 6 bases and the J segment 4 bases; nucleotides outside the gene matches: 8. Germline lookup yields CDR1 DFQATT and CDR2 SNEGSKA (reference sequence). The CDR3 nucleotides read TGCAGTGCGACCCGGACAGGAAGCTATGGCTACACCTTC. It codes for CSATRTGSYGYTF.